A selection of T cell receptor beta chains follows, all from one sample in a study of CD8 T cells in ankylosing spondylitis. TCRdb processed the 5' RACE reads anew with MiXCR; each CDR3 protein has one entry. The sample shows about 800,000 distinct CDR3 sequences, 10% to 15% of them seen only once. Material: blood, either unsorted or a sorted T cell fraction (not recorded which). These receptors originate from a male donor with ankylosing spondylitis. CDR3s include the opening cysteine and the closing phenylalanine or tryptophan.

CDR3aa,v_gene
CSARDGGVDSPLHF,TRBV20-1
CASSYAGETQYF,TRBV6-5
CASKASRGSHEQFF,TRBV19
CASSLVQGFNEQFF,TRBV5-1
CSAIDRGSSYEQYF,TRBV20-1
CASRITGTGVEKLFF,TRBV6-2/TRBV6-3
CASSLFWQASYEQYF,TRBV7-2
CASSQGSVNEQFF,TRBV18
CASSPLTTALDNEQFF,TRBV5-5
CSASYSGVAYEQYF,TRBV20-1
CASSAGRQGREQYF,TRBV7-2
CASSIQGARAGELFF,TRBV7-9
CASSPISSGANVLTF,TRBV27
CAISESDPTEAFF,TRBV10-3
CSAAPTYEQYF,TRBV20-1
CAISEYTGNQPQHF,TRBV10-3
CASSDSRQPEAFF,TRBV12-3/TRBV12-4
CASSQDSAGLASTDTQYF,TRBV4-3
CASSQVGRSNEKLFF,TRBV4-3
CASSGRVSLYGYTF,TRBV25-1
CAISGLTGSETQYF,TRBV10-3
CASIDREALEQYF,TRBV6-1
CASTKGQGGTDTQYF,TRBV19
CATSNRDTEAFF,TRBV15
CSASSQGGAYGYTF,TRBV20-1
CSATSGGFYEQFF,TRBV20-1
CASSAAGGFSVETQYF,TRBV2
CASSSTSGSRSSYNEQFF,TRBV18
CASSNEWNIQYF,TRBV6-5
CASTLRDGNTGELFF,TRBV2
CASSLRSPNEQFF,TRBV7-9
CASSLTGTENEKLFF,TRBV7-3
CASSFTMLADTQYF,TRBV5-1
CASSLNGLAYEQYF,TRBV27
CASSLAIDNEQFF,TRBV5-1
CASSLEHSRGEQYF,TRBV7-8
CASSWTLGYEQYF,TRBV7-2
CASSDGMNTEAFF,TRBV5-1
CASSFDRSGANVLTF,TRBV27
CSARWRANTEAFF,TRBV20-1